This T cell receptor beta chain stems from a study of identifying expanded T cells in peripheral blood. No infections or other immune events were documented during collection. The count of this clone is one. Its target is not known. Findings and limits, study-wide: Differentially abundant clones: about 1.1 between replicates, about 17 at about 13 days, roughly 18 at four. Clone count variance between roughly 2-week samples rose with total template count.

TCRdb's copy holds only in-frame clones and misses some; the assay was immunoSEQ multiplex PCR. The table shows 50,000 to 60,000 clones, with 65% to 90% occurring only once. The CDR3 has 16 amino acids. CDR1 and CDR2 (germline): KGHSH, LQKENI. V trimming: 4 bases; J trimming: 1 base; junction bases outside the gene matches: 5. The sequence was obtained from a person aged 18-69 years in good health. This sequence joins TRBV18 and TRBJ2-2, with 8 bases identical to TRBD2. Source material: blood. The CDR3 DNA reads as TGTGCCAGCTCACGGCGCGGGGGGATGAACACCGGGGAGCTGTTTTTT. It translates to CASSRRGGMNTGELFF.